The rows below give T cell receptor beta chains drawn from one sample of a study of blood T cells in healthy people across ages. TCRdb itself ran the 5' RACE reads through MiXCR, one entry per CDR3 protein. The table records about 1.6 million distinct CDR3 sequences, roughly 32% of them present only once. The sequencing sample was made of blood. These TCRs come from a woman aged 25 to 39 in good health. Both conserved end residues are part of each CDR3. Size is stated for part of the rows, as once, few or many counts, or as a class when the clone is expanded.

size	V	J	CDR3
.	TRBV5-1	TRBJ2-5	CASSLGQLQAQYF
.	TRBV12-3/TRBV12-4	TRBJ1-3	CASSSHTGVPKVQPRNTIYF
.	TRBV12-3/TRBV12-4	TRBJ2-3	CASRRQGGSPDTQYF
few	TRBV20-1	TRBJ2-5	CSARSDPQETQYF
.	TRBV4-1	TRBJ2-5	CASRAGTGGRETQYF
.	TRBV19	TRBJ2-3	CASSTFGTSGTDTQYF
.	TRBV10-2	TRBJ1-2	CASSDSGTGVGDYGYTF
.	TRBV14	TRBJ1-6	CANSQDHRNSPLHF
.	TRBV19	TRBJ1-4	CASSLIRGEKLFF
.	TRBV19	TRBJ2-1	CASSIHGTDQKSEQFF
.	TRBV11-2	TRBJ2-3	CASSLTADTDTQYF
.	TRBV7-8	TRBJ2-7	CASSWPEQEGQYF
.	TRBV20-1	TRBJ2-5	CSARDGKNPQETQYF
few	TRBV6-5	TRBJ2-7	CASSYSSPDYEQYF
.	TRBV30	TRBJ1-1	CAWGAGDTEAFF
few	TRBV7-2	TRBJ2-3	CASSFGTFGADTQYF
.	TRBV30	TRBJ2-5	CAWSGGLQETQYF
few	TRBV9	TRBJ2-5	CASSNEWGETQYF
.	TRBV29-1	TRBJ1-2	CSVVNYGYTF
many	TRBV3-1	TRBJ2-7	CASSPGHLYEQYF
.	TRBV6-5	TRBJ2-1	CASSYRPLAGGPRNEQFF
.	TRBV5-1	.	CASSSAGTVNEQYF
.	TRBV20-1	TRBJ2-7	CSARRPEGEQYF
.	TRBV11-2	TRBJ2-1	CASSPSPMAEGSQQFF
.	TRBV28	TRBJ2-1	CASSSPDSSSYNEQFF
few	TRBV20-1	TRBJ1-1	CSARDMGHLNTEAFF
.	TRBV5-6	TRBJ1-2	CASSLDGGNGYTF